The T cell receptor beta chain described here comes from a study of blood T cell repertoires in COVID-19. About the study: Samples taken during acute and convalescent COVID-19 were collected in the United States, Italy and Spain.

Assay used: immunoSEQ multiplex PCR; TCRdb lists only in-frame clones, some missing. The data hold approximately 150,000 clones, with around 88% observed a single time. The CDR3 contains 15 residues. Germline V gene data show CDR1 as SGHDT and CDR2 as YYEEEE. The germline V and J ends were trimmed by 0 bases and 8 bases, with 14 bases remaining between them. Material for sequencing was peripheral blood. This TCR was recovered from a human donor in a cohort sampled during active COVID-19. The chain carries TRBV5-6 and TRBJ1-4; no definite D call. The CDR3 DNA sequence: TGTGCCAGCAGCTTGGCCCGGGTGGGGAGAGAAAAACTGTTTTTT. It encodes CASSLARVGREKLFF.